This TCR beta chain was obtained from a study of blood T cell repertoires in COVID-19. Study at large: Researchers got acute and convalescent COVID-19 samples from the United States, Italy and Spain.

The table came from immunoSEQ multiplex PCR; TCRdb's copy has only in-frame clones and leaves some out. The table lists some 130,000 clones, under 95% of them singletons, with approximately 3.5% in the top ten. Of note for this clone: The sample contains more than one DNA sequence encoding this CDR3.

CDR1 and CDR2 (germline): LNHDA, SQIVND (reference sequence). The ends were cut back, 6 bases at V and 0 bases at J, with 6 bases in the middle. This CDR3 is built from 14 residues. V and J are TRBV19 and TRBJ1-6; D gene ambiguous. This TCR was recovered from a man aged 45-65 years with active COVID-19. Sequencing used peripheral blood. The CDR3 sequence: CASRRSSYNSPLHF. The CDR3, as DNA: TGTGCCAGTAGACGGAGCTCCTATAATTCACCCCTCCACTTT.